The text below deals with one T cell receptor beta chain. Per the original methods: Researchers report that nucleated cell counts were estimated from reference gene primer amplification. Clones were read by immunoSEQ multiplex PCR, and TCRdb kept only the in-frame ones, dropping some. The DNA gave D and trimming, while V, J and clone size come from that table. The data show more than 150,000 clones, with nearly 80% seen just once and less than 30% held by the top ten. This sample stems from a study of blood T cell repertoires in COVID-19. For the study at large: Collection of acute and convalescent COVID-19 samples took place in the United States, Italy and Spain. In each case, the material was cDNA or gDNA derived from T cells, B-cell-depleted T cells, or PBMCs.

This clonotype was obtained from a woman aged 65 to 85 with acute or convalescent COVID-19. Sequences were obtained from peripheral blood.

The CDR3 bases are TGTGCCAGTAGGCGAGCAGGAAACACCATATATTTT. Translated, it gives CASRRAGNTIYF. The chain combines TRBV19 with TRBJ1-3; D uncertain. The V end lost 6 bases, the J end lost 4 bases, and 7 bases lay between the germline ends. The CDR3 is 12 amino acids. From germline, CDR1 is LNHDA and CDR2 SQIVND (reference sequence).